The rows below give T cell receptor beta chains drawn from one sample of a study. From the 5' RACE reads, TCRdb called clonotypes with MiXCR, one entry per CDR3 protein. The sample shows around 290 distinct CDR3 sequences, 5% to 7% of them seen only once. The sample comprised effector memory T cells from blood PBMCs. These receptors originate from a female donor with HIV. Each CDR3 is given with its conserved first and last residue. The D gene is left open where the match is weak. A clone size is listed for some rows: how often the clone was seen (once, few, many), or a class if it is expanded.

medium-sized	TRBD1	TRBV7-2	TRBJ2-3	CASSPRQGRRDTQYF	TGTGCCAGCAGCCCCAGACAGGGGCGGAGAGATACGCAGTATTTT
-	-	TRBV28	TRBJ1-4	CASGAAGARGEKLFF	TGTGCCAGCGGCGCCGCAGGGGCCCGAGGGGAAAAACTGTTTTTT
medium-sized	TRBD1	TRBV5-6	TRBJ1-3	CASRKTGQGLSGNTIYF	TGTGCCAGCAGGAAGACTGGACAGGGACTCTCTGGAAACACCATATATTTT
medium-sized	TRBD1	TRBV10-3	TRBJ2-1	CAISDGTGYNEQFF	TGTGCCATCAGTGATGGGACAGGGTACAATGAGCAGTTCTTC
few	-	TRBV12-3/TRBV12-4	TRBJ2-2	CASKSRGELFF	TGTGCCAGCAAGAGCCGCGGGGAGCTGTTTTTT
large	-	TRBV10-3	TRBJ1-2	CAISADALGIYGYTF	TGTGCCATCAGTGCCGATGCCTTAGGGATCTATGGCTACACCTTC